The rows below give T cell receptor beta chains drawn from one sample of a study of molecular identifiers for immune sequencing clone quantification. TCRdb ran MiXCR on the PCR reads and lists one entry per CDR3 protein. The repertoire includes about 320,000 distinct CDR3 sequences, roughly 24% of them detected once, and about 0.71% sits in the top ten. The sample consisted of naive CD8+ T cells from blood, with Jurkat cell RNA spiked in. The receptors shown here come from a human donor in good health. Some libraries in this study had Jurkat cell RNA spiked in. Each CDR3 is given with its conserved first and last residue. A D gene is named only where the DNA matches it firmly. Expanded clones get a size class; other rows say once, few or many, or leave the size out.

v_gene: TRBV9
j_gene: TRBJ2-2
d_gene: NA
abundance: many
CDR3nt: TGTGCCAGCAGCCCACGTAGAAATTCGAACACCGGGGAGCTGTTTTTT
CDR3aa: CASSPRRNSNTGELFF

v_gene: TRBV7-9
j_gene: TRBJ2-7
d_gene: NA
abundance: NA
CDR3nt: TGTGCCAGCAGCTTGGCCCATCCCTGGTCACACGAGCAGTACTTC
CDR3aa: CASSLAHPWSHEQYF

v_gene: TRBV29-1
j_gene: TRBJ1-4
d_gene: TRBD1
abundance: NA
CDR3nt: TGCCGCGTTGAAGTGCCAGGGGGGGGGGAAAAACTGTTTTTT
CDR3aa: CRVEVPGGGEKLFF

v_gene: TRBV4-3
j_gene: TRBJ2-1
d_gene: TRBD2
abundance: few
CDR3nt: TGCGCCAGCAGCCTCCTCCCGGGACTAGCGGGGGTTATATCCTACAATGAGCAGTTCTTC
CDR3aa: CASSLLPGLAGVISYNEQFF

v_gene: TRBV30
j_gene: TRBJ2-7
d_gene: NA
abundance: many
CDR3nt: TGTGCCTGGAGTGTATTATCGGGGTCCGAGCAGTACTTC
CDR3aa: CAWSVLSGSEQYF

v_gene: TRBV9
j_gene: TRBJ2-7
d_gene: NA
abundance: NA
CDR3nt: TGTGCCAGCAGCGTAGTAGATCGGGACGAGCAGTACTTC
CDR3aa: CASSVVDRDEQYF

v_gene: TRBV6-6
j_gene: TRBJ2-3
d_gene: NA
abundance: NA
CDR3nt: TGTGCCAGCAGTTACTCGGGTGACTACTCCACAGATACGCAGTATTTT
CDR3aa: CASSYSGDYSTDTQYF

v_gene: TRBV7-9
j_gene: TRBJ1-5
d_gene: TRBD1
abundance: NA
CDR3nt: TGTGCCAGCAGCTTAGGGGACAGCAATCAGCCCCGGCATTTT
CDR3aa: CASSLGDSNQPRHF

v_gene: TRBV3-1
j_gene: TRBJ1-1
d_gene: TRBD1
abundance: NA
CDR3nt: TGTGCCAGCAGCCTTAGGACAGGGGGTGACACTGAAGCTTTCTTT
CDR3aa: CASSLRTGGDTEAFF

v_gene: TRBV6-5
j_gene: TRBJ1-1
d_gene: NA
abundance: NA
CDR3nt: TGTGCCAGCAGTTACTCGTACGAGGGATACAGTGACACTGAAGCTTTCTTT
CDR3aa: CASSYSYEGYSDTEAFF

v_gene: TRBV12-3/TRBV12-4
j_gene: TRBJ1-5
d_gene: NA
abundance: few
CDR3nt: TGTGCCAGCAGTTTGGACGGGGAGAATCAGCCCCAGCATTTT
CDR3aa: CASSLDGENQPQHF

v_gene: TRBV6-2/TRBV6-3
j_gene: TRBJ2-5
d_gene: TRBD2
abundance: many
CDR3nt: TGTGCCAGCAGGATAGCGGGAGGGCCTCCGTACTTC
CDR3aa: CASRIAGGPPYF

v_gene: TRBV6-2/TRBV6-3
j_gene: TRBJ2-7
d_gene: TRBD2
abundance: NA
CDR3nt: TGTGCCAGCAGTTTATCCGGGAGGTACGAGCAGTACTTC
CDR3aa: CASSLSGRYEQYF

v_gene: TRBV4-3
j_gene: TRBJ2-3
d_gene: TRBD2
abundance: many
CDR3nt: TGCGCCAGCAGCCAAGTCCTAGCGGGAGCCATCGCAGATACGCAGTATTTT
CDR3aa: CASSQVLAGAIADTQYF

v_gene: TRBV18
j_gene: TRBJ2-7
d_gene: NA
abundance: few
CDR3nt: TGTGCCAGCTCACCATTTTCAGGGGCAGGGTACGAGCAGTACTTC
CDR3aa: CASSPFSGAGYEQYF

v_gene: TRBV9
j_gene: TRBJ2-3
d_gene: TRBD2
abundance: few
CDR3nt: TGTGCCAGCAGCGTAGGGACTAGCGGGCCTGGGACAGATACGCAGTATTTT
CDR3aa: CASSVGTSGPGTDTQYF